This passage covers 25 T cell receptor beta chains from one sample sequenced in a study of vaccination and CD4 T cells after COVID-19. Cultured CD4+ T-cell DNA underwent Oncomine TCR Beta short-read sequencing. Each CDR3 protein is one row after TCRdb ran MiXCR on the PCR reads. Found here are around 25,000 distinct CDR3 sequences, approximately 39% of them singletons; the top ten hold 7.2%. Treatment defined: 10-day PBMC culture with coronavirus spike peptide pools or control peptides (ViraFEST assay). No cognate antigen is known for these TCRs. The sample consisted of CD4+ T cells from blood, cultured in vitro. These receptors all come from a human donor who had recovered from COVID-19.

The gene calls are TRBV20-1 and TRBJ2-5; D unresolved. V lost 0 bases, J lost 9 bases, and 8 bases lay in between. Germline V gives CDR1 DFQATT, CDR2 SNEGSKA (reference sequence). The CDR3 contains 11 residues. DNA for the CDR3: TGCAGTGCTAGAGAGGGGTTGGCCCAGTACTTC. This sequence encodes CSAREGLAQYF.

By share, this clonotype ranks as medium-sized. In DNA form, the CDR3 reads TGCAGTAGCCCCAGCAGTTCCTCCTATAATTCACCCCTCCACTTT. It specifies CSSPSSSSYNSPLHF. This sequence joins TRBV20-1 and TRBJ1-6; D gene unclear. CDR1 is DFQATT, CDR2 SNEGSKA, per germline (reference sequence). The germline V and J ends were trimmed by 8 bases and 0 bases, with 14 bases remaining between them. The CDR3 has 15 residues.

The chain employs TRBV5-3 and TRBJ1-1, with unresolved D. TRBV5-3 is known as an ORF, though its function is uncertain. CDR3 length: 16 residues. V gave up 2 bases and J gave up 5 bases, with 19 bases separating them. The CDR3 protein is CARSLIAGGVLTEAFF. The CDR3 bases are TGTGCCAGAAGCTTAATAGCCGGAGGAGTCCTAACTGAAGCTTTCTTT.

This CDR3 is CSAGPRTGLYTEAFF. DNA for the CDR3: TGCAGTGCTGGCCCTCGGACAGGGCTATATACTGAAGCTTTCTTT. The V gene is TRBV20-1, the J gene TRBJ1-1; 8 bases agree with TRBD1. Losses at the gene ends were 5 bases for V and 5 bases for J; bases not matched to a gene: 13. The CDR3 loop spans 15 amino acids. Germline V gene data show CDR1 as DFQATT and CDR2 as SNEGSKA (reference sequence).

This clonotype appeared a few times. The chain combines TRBV28 with TRBJ1-6; tentative D call: TRBD1 (6 bases). From germline, CDR1 is MDHEN and CDR2 SYDVKM. Trimming took off 3 bases at V and 7 bases at J, with 22 bases between the two ends. This CDR3 is 18 amino acids long. In nucleotides, the CDR3 is TGTGCCAGCAGTTTTGGCACTCACAGGGCTTGGGGCAATTCACCCCTCCACTTT. Amino acid sequence: CASSFGTHRAWGNSPLHF.

The sample holds a few counts of this clonotype. The rearrangement joins TRBV6-1 to TRBJ2-1; TRBD2 aligns across 9 bases. The CDR3 has 16 residues. Per the germline V gene, CDR1 is MNHNS and CDR2 is SASEGT. V was clipped by 4 bases and J by 3 bases; unmatched bases: 7. CDR3: CASSGQTSGHYNEQFF. Here the CDR3 DNA reads TGTGCCAGCAGTGGACAGACTAGCGGCCACTACAATGAGCAGTTCTTC.

This chain uses TRBV6-1 with TRBJ1-1; D perhaps matches TRBD1 (6 bases). This CDR3 has 14 residues. Trimming cost V 7 bases and J 5 bases, with 17 bases left between them. CDR1 and CDR2 (germline): MNHNS, SASEGT. The CDR3 DNA follows: TGTGCCAGCAATACAGGGTTGGTTAGTACTGAAGCTTTCTTT. Translated, it gives CASNTGLVSTEAFF.

The chain carries TRBV6-4 and TRBJ1-6, with D unresolved. CDR3 length: 12 residues. Trimming removed 6 bases at V and 5 bases at J, with 5 bases between. Germline CDR1 is MRHNA and CDR2 is SNTAGT. The CDR3 nucleotides read TGTGCCAGCAGCGAAAATAATTCACCCCTCCACTTT. Protein product: CASSENNSPLHF.

The chain has TRBV11-2 and TRBJ1-2; 8 positions agree with TRBD1. Germline CDR1 and CDR2: SGHAT and FQNNGV. CDR3 length equals 12 residues. The J segment lost 7 bases and the V segment lost 5 bases, leaving 3 bases of the junction unmatched. Here the CDR3 DNA reads TGTGCCAGCAGCCCACAGGGGGTTGGCTACACCTTC. It is translated as CASSPQGVGYTF. Full variable domain (outside the CDR3, taken from reference TRBV11-2 and TRBJ1-2): EAGVAQSPRYKIIEKRQSVAFWCNPISGHATLYWYQQILGQGPKLLIQFQNNGVVDDSQLPKDRFSAERLKGVDSTLKIQPAKLEDSAVYLCASSPQGVGYTFGSGTRLTVV.

The V call is TRBV6-1, the J call TRBJ2-1; 11 bases are a match to TRBD2. The J segment lost 7 bases and the V segment lost 5 bases, leaving 7 bases of the junction unmatched. The CDR3 extends over 15 amino acids. Germline V gives CDR1 MNHNS, CDR2 SASEGT. This CDR3 is CASSSLAGGKNEQFF. For the CDR3, the DNA is TGTGCCAGCAGTAGCCTAGCGGGAGGAAAGAATGAGCAGTTCTTC.

The rearrangement joins TRBV7-3 to TRBJ2-5; 7 nucleotides agree with TRBD1. Germline loops: CDR1 SGHTA, CDR2 FQGTGA. CDR3 length equals 13 residues. J was trimmed by 2 bases and V by 9 bases; bases with no gene match: 6. CDR3: CARSQGQQETQYF. DNA of the CDR3: TGTGCCAGGAGCCAGGGACAGCAAGAGACCCAGTACTTC.

The chain employs TRBV11-2 and TRBJ2-1, with 13 positions matching TRBD2. The germline gives CDR1 SGHAT, CDR2 FQNNGV. V lost 5 bases, J lost 9 bases, and 7 bases stayed unmatched. This CDR3 has 15 amino acids. The DNA of the CDR3 is TGTGCCAGCAGCCCCAGGACTAGCGGGGGAGCTGAGCAGTTCTTC. This encodes CASSPRTSGGAEQFF.

The gene calls are TRBV7-9 and TRBJ1-2, with 7 bases aligning to TRBD1. Unmatched junction bases numbered 5, after V lost 3 bases and J lost 4 bases. Germline assignment: CDR1 SEHNR and CDR2 FQNEAQ (reference sequence). The CDR3 has 14 residues. CDR3 DNA sequence: TGTGCCAGCAGCTTCGGACAGGCAGCCTATGGCTACACCTTC. The encoded protein is CASSFGQAAYGYTF.

This clonotype was seen a few times. V is TRBV7-8 and J is TRBJ2-5, with 12 positions matching TRBD1. CDR3 length equals 16 residues. Germline-derived CDR1 and CDR2 are SGHVS and FQNEAQ. V shed 2 bases, J shed 3 bases, and the junction held 4 bases outside the gene matches. The CDR3 region is CASSLSGQGAKETQYF. Here the CDR3 DNA reads TGTGCCAGCAGCTTATCGGGACAGGGGGCAAAAGAGACCCAGTACTTC.

The chain uses TRBV7-7 and TRBJ1-5; weak D call: TRBD1 (5 bases). CDR1 and CDR2 (germline): SSHAT, FNYEAQ (reference sequence). V was cut by 5 bases and J by 7 bases, with 12 bases left in between. This CDR3 is 13 amino acids long. This CDR3 reads CASSGRGYQPQHF. The CDR3 DNA is TGTGCCAGCAGCGGCCGGGGGTACCAGCCCCAGCATTTT.

This clonotype came up a few times. The chain links TRBV7-6 to TRBJ1-5, with D perhaps matching TRBD1 (5 bases). V was trimmed by 2 bases and J by 11 bases, leaving 16 bases between them. The length of the CDR3 is 14 residues. Germline CDR1 reads SGHVS; CDR2 reads FNYEAQ. The CDR3 loop reads CASSLNLGGETQHF. Here the CDR3 DNA reads TGTGCCAGCAGCTTAAATTTGGGGGGGGAGACCCAGCATTTT.

The J gene is TRBJ1-2, the V gene TRBV20-1; tentatively, D is TRBD1 (6 bases). Germline V CDR1 and CDR2: DFQATT, SNEGSKA (reference sequence). The CDR3 runs to 12 residues. V was cut by 5 bases and J by 7 bases, with 14 bases left in between. CDR3 bases: TGCAGTGCTGCGTTAAGGGGGGGTGGCTACACCTTC. Its translation is CSAALRGGGYTF.

This clonotype appeared a few times. The chain combines TRBV2 with TRBJ2-7; possible D gene TRBD2, 5 bases. Germline-derived CDR1 and CDR2 are SNHLY and FYNNEI. CDR3 size: 14 residues. V lost 1 base and J 7 bases, leaving 14 bases between the germline ends. CDR3 loop: CASSEGQLTGEQYF. DNA of the CDR3: TGTGCCAGCAGTGAAGGGCAGCTTACGGGGGAGCAGTACTTC.

The J gene is TRBJ1-1, the V gene TRBV4-1; TRBD1 agrees at 7 bases. The V gene's germline CDR1 is MGHRA and CDR2 YSYEKL. Germline trimming cut 4 bases from V and 1 base from J; bases unmatched to any gene: 6. This CDR3 contains 15 residues. CDR3 in amino acids: CASSPRDRGNTEAFF. The CDR3 nucleotides are TGCGCCAGCAGCCCTAGGGACAGAGGGAACACTGAAGCTTTCTTT.

V is TRBV6-1 and J is TRBJ2-5, with 10 bases identical to TRBD2. J gave up 5 bases and V 4 bases, and 4 bases lay outside the gene matches. Looked up from germline, CDR1 is MNHNS and CDR2 is SASEGT. The CDR3 loop spans 14 amino acids. CDR3 DNA: TGTGCCAGCAGTGTAGCGGGAGGCGGGGAGACCCAGTACTTC. Translated, it gives CASSVAGGGETQYF.

CDR3 nucleotides: TGCAGCGTTGTAAGCCCGGTGGGTGGCTACACCTTC. Amino acid sequence: CSVVSPVGGYTF. This chain uses TRBV29-1 with TRBJ1-2; no definite D call. The CDR3 contains 12 residues. Per the germline V gene, CDR1 is SQVTM and CDR2 is ANQGSEA. Trimming left V 4 bases short and J 7 bases short, with 13 bases between.

This chain links TRBV7-2 with TRBJ2-1; no clear D gene. Between the trimmed V and J ends, which lost 2 bases and 4 bases, there was a span of 9 bases. This CDR3 contains 14 residues. The germline gives CDR1 SGHTA, CDR2 FQGNSA. In nucleotides, the CDR3 is TGTGCCAGCAGCTTAATCTTGCGTTACAATGAGCAGTTCTTC. The encoded protein is CASSLILRYNEQFF.

This chain joins TRBV12-3 or TRBV12-4 and TRBJ2-1; 7 bases fit TRBD2. Trimming took 4 bases from V and 8 from J; bases not matched to a gene: 8. CDR3 length: 14 residues. The CDR3, as DNA: TGTGCCAGCAGTTATGGGGGACTATCCCATGAGCAGTTCTTC. This translates into CASSYGGLSHEQFF.

A single count supports this clonotype. V gene TRBV25-1 combines with J gene TRBJ2-7; 7 positions match TRBD1. The germline gives CDR1 MGHDK, CDR2 SYGVNS. The V and J ends lost 6 bases and 5 bases, in that order; junction bases with no gene match: 10. This CDR3 spans 14 amino acids. The CDR3 nucleotides read TGTGCCAGCAGCGTACAGGGGAAGGTCCACGAGCAGTACTTC. It yields the protein CASSVQGKVHEQYF.

The rearrangement uses TRBV7-3 and TRBJ2-1; 8 bases map to TRBD2. There are 14 residues in the CDR3. The V and J ends lost 3 bases and 7 bases, in that order; junction bases with no gene match: 5. Per germline, CDR1 SGHTA and CDR2 FQGTGA. The CDR3 nucleotides read TGTGCCAGCAGCTTCTTCGGGGGGGAGAATGAGCAGTTCTTC. Its protein is CASSFFGGENEQFF.